Listed below are T cell receptor beta chains from one sample, sequenced in a study of breast tumors, draining lymph nodes, adjacent tissues. TCRdb fed the multiplex PCR reads into MiXCR, producing one record per CDR3 protein. The sample contains some 150,000 distinct CDR3 sequences, around 24% of which appear only once. Sequencing was carried out using axillary lymph node tissue. The receptors derive from a female donor with breast cancer. Some clones in this sample may be carry-over from other donors' samples. The CDR3 runs from the conserved cysteine through the conserved F or W. The order of the fields is clone size, D gene, V gene, J gene, CDR3 protein, CDR3 DNA. The D gene is left open where the match is weak. Part of the rows lack a size; the others show once, few, many or a class for expanded clones.

many	TRBD1	TRBV5-1	TRBJ2-2	CASSSTGKDTGELFF	TGCGCCAGCAGCTCGACAGGGAAGGACACCGGGGAGCTGTTTTTT
many	TRBD2	TRBV5-1	TRBJ2-3	CASSTLSGGTTDTQYF	TGCGCCAGCAGCACACTTAGCGGGGGGACCACAGATACGCAGTATTTT
many	NA	TRBV2	TRBJ2-5	CASRPYGSLQETQYF	TGTGCCAGCAGACCCTACGGGAGCCTCCAAGAGACCCAGTACTTC
many	TRBD2	TRBV5-4	TRBJ2-1	CASSLGSGSDNEQFF	TGTGCCAGCAGCTTGGGTAGCGGGAGTGACAATGAGCAGTTCTTC
many	TRBD2	TRBV4-1	TRBJ2-7	CASSQERLAGANSYEQYF	TGCGCCAGCAGCCAAGAGAGGCTAGCGGGAGCCAACTCCTACGAGCAGTACTTT
NA	TRBD1	TRBV6-2/TRBV6-3	TRBJ1-5	CASSYYRGQGNQPQHF	TGTGCCAGCAGTTACTATAGGGGGCAAGGCAATCAGCCCCAGCATTTT
NA	NA	TRBV19	TRBJ2-4	CASSIAPGARNIQYF	TGTGCCAGTAGTATAGCCCCGGGGGCGAGAAACATTCAGTACTTC
many	TRBD2	TRBV4-2	TRBJ2-7	CASSQEPSGRASEQYF	TGTGCCAGCAGCCAGGAACCTAGCGGGAGGGCCTCCGAGCAGTACTTC
NA	NA	TRBV7-2	TRBJ1-1	CASSRDTNTEAFF	TGTGCCAGCAGCCGGGACACGAACACTGAAGCTTTCTTT
many	NA	TRBV11-2	TRBJ2-3	CASSLGGIWTDTQYF	TGTGCCAGCAGCTTAGGCGGGATTTGGACAGATACGCAGTATTTT
many	TRBD1	TRBV9	TRBJ2-7	CASSTTGGSYEQYF	TGTGCCAGCAGCACTACAGGGGGCAGCTACGAGCAGTACTTC
many	NA	TRBV3-1	TRBJ1-6	CASSQRQDRSPLHF	TGTGCCAGCAGCCAGAGACAGGACAGATCACCCCTCCACTTT
many	TRBD2	TRBV7-9	TRBJ2-7	CASSAQSTSGSLFYEQYF	TGTGCCAGCAGCGCACAATCTACTAGCGGGAGCCTCTTTTACGAGCAGTACTTC
many	TRBD2	TRBV24-1	TRBJ2-3	CATSDPPGRGGTDTQYF	TGTGCCACCAGTGATCCCCCGGGGAGGGGAGGCACAGATACGCAGTATTTT
once	TRBD2	TRBV5-1	TRBJ2-3	CASSLGGRDTDTQYF	TGCGCCAGCAGCTTGGGCGGGAGGGACACAGATACGCAGTATTTT
many	TRBD2	TRBV12-3/TRBV12-4	TRBJ2-7	CATRTSGTYEQYF	TGTGCCACCCGGACTAGCGGGACCTACGAGCAGTACTTC
few	TRBD1	TRBV3-1	TRBJ2-2	CASSPPGTGEYGELFF	TGTGCCAGCAGCCCCCCCGGGACAGGGGAGTACGGGGAGCTGTTTTTT
many	TRBD2	TRBV20-1	TRBJ2-3	CSARDRGLPKYTDTQYF	TGCAGTGCTAGAGATCGGGGACTACCAAAATACACAGATACGCAGTATTTT
NA	NA	TRBV6-1	TRBJ2-3	CASSEMASADTQYF	TGTGCCAGCAGTGAGATGGCTAGCGCAGATACGCAGTATTTT
NA	NA	TRBV5-5	TRBJ2-1	CASSFQINEQFF	TGTGCCAGCAGCTTCCAAATAAATGAGCAGTTCTTC
many	NA	TRBV4-1	TRBJ1-6	CASSQDGGGNSPLHF	TGCGCCAGCAGCCAAGATGGGGGGGGGAATTCACCCCTCCACTTT
many	TRBD1	TRBV6-6	TRBJ1-2	CASSTEQGAKGYTF	TGTGCCAGCAGTACCGAACAGGGGGCTAAAGGCTACACCTTC
NA	TRBD2	TRBV6-1	TRBJ2-7	CASSKGTSGILEQYF	TGTGCCAGCAGTAAAGGGACTAGCGGGATTCTCGAGCAGTACTTC
few	TRBD2	TRBV7-9	TRBJ2-3	CASSAQTSGSTDTQYF	TGTGCCAGCAGCGCCCAGACTAGCGGGAGCACAGATACGCAGTATTTT
NA	TRBD2	TRBV29-1	TRBJ2-2	CSVAGTSGRENTGELFF	TGCAGCGTCGCCGGGACTAGCGGGAGAGAAAACACCGGGGAGCTGTTTTTT
NA	NA	TRBV28	TRBJ2-5	CASSRSGLQETQYF	TGTGCCAGCAGTCGTTCGGGACTCCAAGAGACCCAGTACTTC
many	TRBD2	TRBV7-2	TRBJ2-5	CASSLGSGTSFRAQYF	TGTGCCAGCAGCTTAGGCTCTGGGACTAGTTTCCGGGCCCAGTACTTC
many	TRBD2	TRBV5-1	TRBJ2-3	CASSFLAGQDTQYF	TGCGCCAGCAGCTTCCTAGCGGGCCAAGATACGCAGTATTTT
NA	NA	TRBV4-1	TRBJ1-1	CASSRYSSGVSEAFF	TGCGCCAGCAGCCGATACTCGTCAGGGGTCTCTGAAGCTTTCTTT
many	TRBD1	TRBV5-1	TRBJ2-2	CASSPGTGPNTGELFF	TGCGCCAGCAGCCCCGGGACAGGGCCGAACACCGGGGAGCTGTTTTTT
many	NA	TRBV11-3	TRBJ2-3	CASSSPGLYTDTQYF	TGTGCCAGCAGCTCACCGGGACTCTACACAGATACGCAGTATTTT
many	NA	TRBV7-8	TRBJ1-5	CASSLGGRASNQPQHF	TGTGCCAGCAGCTTAGGGGGCAGGGCGAGCAATCAGCCCCAGCATTTT
NA	TRBD2	TRBV29-1	TRBJ2-1	CSVKTSGRAEAFF	TGCAGCGTTAAGACTAGCGGGAGGGCCGAAGCGTTCTTC
many	NA	TRBV29-1	TRBJ2-7	CSVGRQGLYEQYF	TGCAGCGTTGGTCGACAGGGACTCTACGAGCAGTACTTC
many	TRBD1	TRBV29-1	TRBJ2-7	CSVEGGQGAYEQYF	TGCAGCGTTGAAGGTGGACAGGGGGCGTACGAGCAGTACTTC
many	TRBD1	TRBV12-3/TRBV12-4	TRBJ2-3	CASSSGTGGLPRRDTQYF	TGTGCCAGCAGTTCCGGGACAGGAGGGCTCCCCCGGCGCGATACGCAGTATTTT
NA	NA	TRBV18	TRBJ2-2	CASSATGELFF	TGTGCCAGCTCAGCAACCGGGGAGCTGTTTTTT
many	NA	TRBV2	TRBJ1-2	CASSEARRTYGYTF	TGTGCCAGCAGTGAAGCTCGCCGGACCTATGGCTACACCTTC
NA	NA	TRBV7-2	TRBJ1-6	CASSPAAGHNSPLHF	TGTGCCAGCAGCCCGGCGGCAGGGCACAATTCACCCCTCCACTTT